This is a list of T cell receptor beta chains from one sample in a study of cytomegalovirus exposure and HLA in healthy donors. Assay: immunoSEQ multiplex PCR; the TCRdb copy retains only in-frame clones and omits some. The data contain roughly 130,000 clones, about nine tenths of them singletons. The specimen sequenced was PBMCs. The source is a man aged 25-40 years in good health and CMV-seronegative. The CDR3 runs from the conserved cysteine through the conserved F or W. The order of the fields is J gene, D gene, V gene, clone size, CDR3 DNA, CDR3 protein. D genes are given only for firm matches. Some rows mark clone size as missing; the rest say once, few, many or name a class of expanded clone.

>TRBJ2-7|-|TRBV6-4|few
TGTGCCAGTGAACAGGGCCCAGAGGGCGAGCAGTACTTC
CASEQGPEGEQYF
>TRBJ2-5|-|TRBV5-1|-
TGCGCCAGCAGCTTAGCAGGTTCGGAGACCCAGTACTTC
CASSLAGSETQYF
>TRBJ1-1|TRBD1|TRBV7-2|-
TGTGCCAGCAGGCTAAACAGGGGGGTCACTGAAGCTTTCTTT
CASRLNRGVTEAFF
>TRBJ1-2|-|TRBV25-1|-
TGTGCCAGCAGTGAGTGGCAGGGAAGCTATGGCTACACCTTC
CASSEWQGSYGYTF
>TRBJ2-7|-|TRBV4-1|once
TGCGCCAGCAGCCAAGCCCAGCGTAACTCCTACGAGCAGTACTTC
CASSQAQRNSYEQYF
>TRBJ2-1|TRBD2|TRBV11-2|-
TGTGCCAGCATCAGGGGGACTAGCGGGAGAGATGAGCAGTTCTTC
CASIRGTSGRDEQFF
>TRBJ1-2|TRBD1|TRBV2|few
TGTGCCAGCGGGACAGACTATGGCTACACCTTC
CASGTDYGYTF
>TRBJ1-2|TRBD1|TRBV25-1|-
TGTGCCAGCAGTAGCCCCCACGGACAGGGGAACTATGGCTACACCTTC
CASSSPHGQGNYGYTF
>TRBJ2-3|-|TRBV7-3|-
TGTGCCAGCAGCTTAAGGGGGGCGTCTAGCGGAGTGGCGACGCAGTATTTT
CASSLRGASSGVATQYF
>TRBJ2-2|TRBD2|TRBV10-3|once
TGTGCCATCAACCAAGGGAGGACTAGCGGGAGGGCCGGGGAGCTGTTTTTT
CAINQGRTSGRAGELFF
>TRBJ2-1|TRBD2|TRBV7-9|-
TGTGCCAGCAGCCCCTCAGCGGGGTATGAGCAGTTCTTC
CASSPSAGYEQFF
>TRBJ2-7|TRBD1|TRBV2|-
TGTGCCAGCAGTGAAGGAACCCGGACAGGCACATACGAGCAGTACTTC
CASSEGTRTGTYEQYF
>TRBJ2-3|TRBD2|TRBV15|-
TGTGCCACCAGCAGTGAGGTCCCGGGAGGCGGTGGGTATTTT
CATSSEVPGGGGYF
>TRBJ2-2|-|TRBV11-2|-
TGTGCCAGCAGCTCCTCATCGGTTGGGGGCCCCACCGGGGAGCTGTTTTTT
CASSSSSVGGPTGELFF
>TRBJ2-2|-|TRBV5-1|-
TGCGCCAGCAGCTTGTTTACAGATACCCGTACCGGGGAGCTGTTTTTT
CASSLFTDTRTGELFF
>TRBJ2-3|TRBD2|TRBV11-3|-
TGTGCCAGCAGCCCACGACTAGCTTCAGATACGCAGTATTTT
CASSPRLASDTQYF
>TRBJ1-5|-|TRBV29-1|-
TGCAGCGTTGGGGAGGGCGCTCAGCCCCAGCATTTT
CSVGEGAQPQHF
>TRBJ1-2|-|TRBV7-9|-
TGTGCCAGCAGCCGGGACTCTCAATGGGATGGCTACACCTTC
CASSRDSQWDGYTF
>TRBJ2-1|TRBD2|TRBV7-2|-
TGTGCCAGCAGCTTGGTAGCGGGGAGGGACAATGAGCAGTTCTTC
CASSLVAGRDNEQFF
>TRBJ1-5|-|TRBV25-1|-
TGTGCCAGCAGGGGAGGGGAGAGCAATCAGCCCCAGCATTTT
CASRGGESNQPQHF
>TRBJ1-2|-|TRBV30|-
TGTGCCTGGACCCAGGGTGGGGACTATGGCTACACCTTC
CAWTQGGDYGYTF
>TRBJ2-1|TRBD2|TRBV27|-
TGTGCCAGCTCGGGACTAGCGGCTATGTACGCCTACAATGAGCAGTTCTTC
CASSGLAAMYAYNEQFF
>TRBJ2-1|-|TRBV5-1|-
TGCGCCAGCAGAACGGGAGAGTCCTACAATGAGCAGTTCTTC
CASRTGESYNEQFF
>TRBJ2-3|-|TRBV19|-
TGTGCCAGTAGTATCGCAGATACGCAGTATTTT
CASSIADTQYF
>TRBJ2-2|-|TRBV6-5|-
TGTGCCAGCAGCCCCGGGGGAAGCGACACCGGGGAGCTGTTTTTT
CASSPGGSDTGELFF
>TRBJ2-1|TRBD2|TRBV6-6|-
TGTGCCAGCAGTTTCGGACTAGCGGGAGACGAGCAGTTCTTC
CASSFGLAGDEQFF
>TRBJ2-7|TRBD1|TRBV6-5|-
TGTGCCAGCAGCTCCTTGGCAGGGGGCTTCGACGAGCAGTACTTC
CASSSLAGGFDEQYF
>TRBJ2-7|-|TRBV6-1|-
TGTGCCAGCAGGAGGAATAGGGGCGAGGACGAGCAGTACTTC
CASRRNRGEDEQYF